One and the same sample provided the 21 T cell receptor beta chains below, sequenced in a study of T-cell memory formation after mild COVID-19. MiXCR was run by TCRdb on the 5' RACE reads, yielding one entry per CDR3 protein. The top ten hold around 7.7% of the sample, which has fewer than 600,000 distinct CDR3 sequences, 20% to 25% seen once. Material: PBMCs or a T cell subset sorted from them (not recorded which). All receptors come from an adult woman who had mild COVID-19 (a few samples of this study predate the infection). Cell type and time point are not known.

This clonotype was counted many times. V usage is TRBV5-1 and J usage is TRBJ1-1; D not certain. The CDR3 has 14 residues. Germline lookup yields CDR1 SGHRS and CDR2 YFSETQ. V lost 3 bases and J lost 0, with 9 bases in between. The CDR3 DNA is TGCGCCAGCAGCTCCCTTTCGCTGAACACTGAAGCTTTCTTT. Amino acids: CASSSLSLNTEAFF.

In this sample, this clonotype turned up a few times. This chain links TRBV12-3 or TRBV12-4 with TRBJ2-7; D might be TRBD2 (6 bases). V lost 2 bases to trimming and J lost 6 bases, with 14 bases between them. The CDR3 has 14 residues. CDR3 residues: CASSLHRGKGEQYF. CDR3 nucleotides: TGTGCCAGCAGTTTACACCGCGGGAAGGGCGAGCAGTACTTC.

This clonotype was seen a few times. J is TRBJ2-2 and V is TRBV3-1, with 14 bases fitting TRBD2. The CDR3 spans 17 residues. Germline CDR1 reads LGHDT; CDR2 reads YNNKEL (reference sequence). J was trimmed by 5 bases and V by 1 base; bases with no gene match: 3. In DNA form, the CDR3 reads TGTGCCAGCAGCCAAGTCGGACTAGCGGGAGGAACCGGGGAGCTGTTTTTT. Protein product: CASSQVGLAGGTGELFF.

This clonotype was counted a few times. V usage is TRBV9 and J usage is TRBJ2-1; 12 bases line up with TRBD2. CDR3 length: 20 amino acids. The J segment lost 9 bases and the V segment lost 0 bases, leaving 19 bases of the junction unmatched. Germline loops: CDR1 SGDLS, CDR2 YYNGEE. The CDR3: CASSVEAGSTSGRKSGEQFF. DNA for the CDR3: TGTGCCAGCAGCGTAGAGGCGGGGAGTACTAGCGGGAGGAAAAGCGGTGAGCAGTTCTTC.

The chain carries TRBV7-2 and TRBJ2-5; 10 nucleotides line up with TRBD2. The CDR3 loop spans 17 amino acids. V lost 5 bases to trimming and J lost 5 bases; unmatched junction nucleotides: 14. Germline loops: CDR1 SGHTA, CDR2 FQGNSA. CDR3 in DNA: TGTGCCAGCAGCCGACGCAGTGCTAGCGGGAGTCTGGAGACCCAGTACTTC. Its translation is CASSRRSASGSLETQYF. Based on the CDR3 plus reference TRBV7-2 and TRBJ2-5, the full variable domain is GAGVSQSPSNKVTEKGKDVELRCDPISGHTALYWYRQSLGQGLEFLIYFQGNSAPDKSGLPSDRFSAERTGGSVSTLTIQRTQQEDSAVYLCASSRRSASGSLETQYFGPGTRLLVL.

The rearrangement links TRBV7-2 to TRBJ1-1, with 8 bases matching TRBD1. With V trimmed by 5 bases and J by 1 base, 3 bases remained unmatched. This CDR3 has 14 residues. Germline V lookup: CDR1 SGHTA, CDR2 FQGNSA. Written as DNA, the CDR3 is TGTGCCAGCAGCCGGACAGGGAAGAACACTGAAGCTTTCTTT. The encoded protein is CASSRTGKNTEAFF.

This clonotype was seen a handful of times. This rearrangement joins TRBV11-2 to TRBJ2-7, with TRBD2 matching over 8 bases. The CDR3 runs 16 residues. Germline CDR1 reads SGHAT; CDR2 reads FQNNGV. J lost 2 bases, V lost 1 base, and 7 bases had no gene match. CDR3: CASSLGSGGVTYEQYF. CDR3 coding DNA: TGTGCCAGCAGCTTAGGTTCCGGGGGGGTAACCTACGAGCAGTACTTC.

The chain carries TRBV29-1 and TRBJ2-1; 12 positions agree with TRBD2. V trimming: 1 base; J trimming: 5 bases; junction bases outside the gene matches: 9. Germline V gives CDR1 SQVTM, CDR2 ANQGSEA. CDR3 size: 17 residues. CDR3 nucleotides: TGCAGCGTTGAAGGCCTAGCGGGAGGGTTGTGGAACAATGAGCAGTTCTTC. It encodes CSVEGLAGGLWNNEQFF.

This clonotype has a handful of counts. The CDR3 reads CSARKTGVSNEKLFF. The CDR3 DNA reads TGCAGTGCTAGAAAGACAGGAGTATCTAATGAAAAACTGTTTTTT. The chain carries TRBV20-1 and TRBJ1-4, with D possibly being TRBD1 (6 bases). V lost 2 bases, J lost 3 bases, and 13 bases lay in between. Germline CDR1 and CDR2: DFQATT and SNEGSKA (reference sequence). This CDR3 comprises 15 residues.

The chain combines TRBV20-1 with TRBJ2-1, with D possibly TRBD2 on 6 matching bases. The ends were cut back, 0 bases at V and 4 bases at J, with 13 bases in the middle. The CDR3 is 15 residues long. The germline V gene encodes CDR1 DFQATT and CDR2 SNEGSKA (reference sequence). The CDR3 nucleotides are TGCAGTGCTAGAGACCCCGGGACTCCTTACAATGAGCAGTTCTTC. Protein sequence: CSARDPGTPYNEQFF.

This sequence joins TRBV5-5 and TRBJ1-1; TRBD1 matches 7 bases. The CDR3 spans 16 residues. With V trimmed by 0 bases and J by 1 base, 6 bases remained unmatched. Germline V gives CDR1 SGHKS, CDR2 YYEKEE (reference sequence). Here the CDR3 DNA reads TGTGCCAGCAGCTTGGTCAGGGGGAGAGGGAACACTGAAGCTTTCTTT. Protein sequence: CASSLVRGRGNTEAFF.

This clonotype has a handful of counts. The chain links TRBV30 to TRBJ2-7; D call uncertain. Germline values: CDR1 GTSNPN, CDR2 SVGIG (reference sequence). V lost 0 bases to trimming and J lost 6 bases, with 9 bases between them. The CDR3 has 12 amino acids. This CDR3 reads CAWSVPPGEQYF. CDR3 nucleotide sequence: TGTGCCTGGAGTGTGCCCCCGGGCGAGCAGTACTTC.

This clonotype came up a few times. The chain has TRBV9 and TRBJ2-1, with no clear D. The CDR3 is made up of 13 amino acids. V was pared by 0 bases and J by 8 bases, with 9 bases between. Germline V gene data show CDR1 as SGDLS and CDR2 as YYNGEE. The CDR3 bases are TGTGCCAGCAGCGTAGGGGGTCTCGATGAGCAGTTCTTC. As protein: CASSVGGLDEQFF. Using reference TRBV9 and TRBJ2-1 for the parts outside the CDR3, the full variable domain is DSGVTQTPKHLITATGQRVTLRCSPRSGDLSVYWYQQSLDQGLQFLIQYYNGEERAKGNILERFSAQQFPDLHSELNLSSLELGDSALYFCASSVGGLDEQFFGPGTRLTVL.

The chain couples TRBV4-3 to TRBJ2-3; weak D call: TRBD1 (6 bases). Trimming shortened V by 2 bases and J by 1 base, and 10 bases separated the two germline ends. Germline loops: CDR1 LGHNA, CDR2 YSLEER. There are 15 residues in the CDR3. This CDR3 is CASSQTDSRTDTQYF. The CDR3 region has the DNA TGCGCCAGCAGCCAAACGGACAGTCGCACAGATACGCAGTATTTT.

DNA for the CDR3: TGTGCCAGCAGTGGCGGCGTCCGATCCTACGAGCAGTACTTC. Protein sequence: CASSGGVRSYEQYF. The V and J genes are TRBV6-6 and TRBJ2-7; no clear D. This CDR3 comprises 14 residues. Germline V lookup: CDR1 MNHNY, CDR2 SVGAGI (reference sequence). V lost 5 bases and J 1 base, leaving 12 bases between the germline ends.

This clonotype was observed a few times. J is TRBJ2-3 and V is TRBV7-9; 8 bases match TRBD1. Germline values: CDR1 SEHNR, CDR2 FQNEAQ (reference sequence). Trimming took 2 bases from V and 4 from J; bases not matched to a gene: 5. The CDR3 has 15 residues. CDR3 sequence (DNA): TGTGCCAGCAGCTTAACCGGGACAGGTTCAGATACGCAGTATTTT. Translating it yields CASSLTGTGSDTQYF.

The sample holds a few counts of this clonotype. The chain links TRBV4-2 to TRBJ2-3; D is uncertain. Germline V gives CDR1 LGHNA, CDR2 YNFKEQ. Deletions cut 0 bases from V and 1 base from J, with 8 bases between. This CDR3 has 15 amino acids. This CDR3 reads CASSQEAYGTDTQYF. CDR3 coding DNA: TGTGCCAGCAGCCAAGAGGCGTACGGCACAGATACGCAGTATTTT.

The table lists this clonotype with a few counts. The chain is built from TRBV27 and TRBJ1-1; the D gene is possibly TRBD1 (5 bases). Trimming removed 6 bases at V and 4 bases at J, with 27 bases between. The CDR3 totals 18 residues. Germline CDR1 and CDR2: MNHEY and SMNVEV (reference sequence). CDR3 amino acids: CASSPTGPGGLAGTEAFF. As DNA, the CDR3 is TGTGCCAGCAGCCCTACCGGCCCGGGGGGTCTGGCGGGCACTGAAGCTTTCTTT.

A few counts support this clonotype. The chain recombines TRBV6-6 with TRBJ1-5, with TRBD1 identical over 7 bases. Germline V gives CDR1 MNHNY, CDR2 SVGAGI (reference sequence). This CDR3 has 15 amino acids. J lost 1 base, V lost 4 bases, and 4 bases had no gene match. CDR3 loop: CASSSGTASNQPQHF. CDR3 nucleotides: TGTGCCAGCAGTTCTGGGACAGCAAGCAATCAGCCCCAGCATTTT.

The chain carries TRBV6-1 and TRBJ2-2; D remains ambiguous. V lost 2 bases to trimming and J lost 4 bases, with 11 bases between them. Germline V CDR1 and CDR2: MNHNS, SASEGT. CDR3 size: 15 residues. CDR3 region: CASSESFWVTGELFF. In DNA, the CDR3 is TGTGCCAGCAGTGAAAGCTTTTGGGTCACCGGGGAGCTGTTTTTT.

In this sample, this clonotype turned up a few times. The V and J genes are TRBV6-5 and TRBJ1-3; maybe TRBD1 (5 bases). The germline V and J ends were trimmed by 8 bases and 2 bases, with 19 bases remaining between them. In germline, CDR1 is MNHEY, CDR2 SVGAGI. This CDR3 contains 16 residues. The CDR3 sequence: CASGWGKTAAGNTIYF. CDR3 coding DNA: TGTGCCAGCGGTTGGGGAAAGACAGCTGCTGGAAACACCATATATTTT.